Included here is one T cell receptor beta chain sequence, with context. Its antigen is currently unknown. Patients with ophthalmopathy all had a Clinical Activity Score of at least 3, a NOSPECS grade of at least 4 and duration under 3 months. This entry comes from a study of T cells in Graves' hyperthyroidism and ophthalmopathy. Study details: Peripheral blood was drawn at first diagnosis, prior to all treatment. Study-level findings and limits: Peripheral blood also featured most of the thyroid clonotypes expanded above 0.001. Stable hyperthyroidism was told apart from ophthalmopathy by a model built on 13 V-J features.

TCR beta CDR3 region amplification was performed from RNA transcripts. The HTBI primer set served for first-round RT-PCR of the TCR CDR3. MiXCR, run by TCRdb on the multiplex PCR reads, gives a single entry per CDR3 protein. Of hundreds of thousands of distinct CDR3 sequences listed, approximately 21% are singletons. The CDR3 runs 13 residues. The junction had 3 bases not matched to a gene; V was cut back by 9 bases and J by 2 bases. The sequencing sample was made of blood. This chain connects TRBV12-3 or TRBV12-4 to TRBJ2-1; 8 bases fit TRBD2. This clonotype was obtained from a man aged 25-40 years with Graves' ophthalmopathy. The CDR3 DNA sequence: TGTGCCAGTCGGGAGGGCCCCTACAATGAGCAGTTCTTC. Its protein product is CASREGPYNEQFF.